These 13 T cell receptor beta chains were sequenced from one sample in a study of blood T cells in healthy people across ages. With a J-beta primer mix and a sample-barcoded 5' primer, a second PCR ran 7 to 11 cycles. TCRdb reprocessed the 5' RACE reads with MiXCR, giving one entry per CDR3 protein. The sample has around 900,000 distinct CDR3 sequences; just over 50% are singletons. Sample: blood. Receptor source: a woman in her sixties in good health.

The chain combines TRBV15 with TRBJ2-1; D gene unclear. The V end lost 2 bases, the J end lost 6 bases, and 8 bases lay between the germline ends. This CDR3 spans 13 amino acids. CDR1 is LNHNV and CDR2 is YYDKDF in the germline V gene (reference sequence). The CDR3: CATSRPSSNEQFF. The CDR3 DNA follows: TGTGCCACCAGCAGACCGTCTAGCAATGAGCAGTTCTTC.

This clonotype was found a few times. This chain connects TRBV5-1 to TRBJ2-7, with unresolved D. The CDR3 has 12 amino acids. Germline-derived CDR1 and CDR2 are SGHRS and YFSETQ. Trimming took off 0 bases at V and 5 bases at J, with 6 bases between the two ends. In DNA, the CDR3 is TGCGCCAGCAGCTTGGGGACCCACGAGCAGTACTTC. As protein: CASSLGTHEQYF.

The rearrangement links TRBV20-1 to TRBJ2-1; D gene uncertain. The CDR3 is 13 residues long. Germline V gives CDR1 DFQATT, CDR2 SNEGSKA (reference sequence). V gave up 3 bases and J gave up 7 bases, with 13 bases separating them. As DNA, the CDR3 is TGCAGTGCTAGTGGGATAGGGTTTAATGAGCAGTTCTTC. Translating it yields CSASGIGFNEQFF.

The genes are TRBV6-2 or TRBV6-3 and TRBJ2-7; TRBD2 aligns across 10 bases. The length of the CDR3 is 13 residues. Unmatched junction bases numbered 6, after V lost 7 bases and J lost 6 bases. Germline CDR1 reads MNHEY; CDR2 reads SVGEGT. CDR3 residues: CASKASGSPEQYF. The CDR3 nucleotides read TGTGCCAGCAAGGCTAGCGGGAGTCCCGAGCAGTACTTC.

This sequence joins TRBV13 and TRBJ1-2; 7 nucleotides match TRBD1. There are 13 residues in the CDR3. The V gene's germline CDR1 is PRHDT and CDR2 FYEKMQ (reference sequence). After removal of 6 bases from V and 7 bases from J, the junction contained 8 bases not matched to a gene. This chain's CDR3 is CASSPPGQSGYTF. The CDR3 DNA sequence: TGTGCCAGCAGTCCCCCGGGACAGAGTGGCTACACCTTC.

The rearrangement uses TRBV9 and TRBJ2-1; 13 nucleotides agree with TRBD2. From germline, CDR1 is SGDLS and CDR2 YYNGEE. The CDR3 is 20 residues long. The junction had 13 bases not matched to a gene; V was cut back by 4 bases and J by 0 bases. The chain's CDR3 is CASSRYGLAGAFDSYNEQFF. In DNA, the CDR3 is TGTGCCAGCAGCCGTTATGGACTAGCGGGAGCCTTTGACTCCTACAATGAGCAGTTCTTC.

The chain carries TRBV4-1 and TRBJ2-1; D might be TRBD1 or TRBD2, each matching 5 bases. CDR3 length equals 15 residues. V was pared by 4 bases and J by 1 base, with 11 bases between. Germline V gives CDR1 MGHRA, CDR2 YSYEKL. The CDR3 sequence: CASSPRDPSYNEQFF. DNA of the CDR3: TGCGCCAGCAGCCCAAGGGACCCATCCTACAATGAGCAGTTCTTC.

On this clonotype itself: At one end, the junction sequence differs from germline, possibly due to a read error. This chain uses TRBV7-4 with TRBJ2-7; D is unresolved. CDR3 length equals 16 residues. Germline V gene lookup returns CDR1 SGHVT and CDR2 SQSDAQ. CDR3: CASSLKEGQSSCEQYF. The CDR3 DNA follows: TGTGCCAGCAGCTTAAAAGAAGGGCAAAGCTCCTGCGAGCAGTACTTC.

This clonotype was counted many times. The CDR3 loop is CSVDTGGLIYGYTF. CDR3 DNA sequence: TGCAGCGTTGACACCGGTGGTCTAATCTATGGCTACACCTTC. The gene calls are TRBV29-1 and TRBJ1-2; no clear D. The V end lost 3 bases, the J end lost 4 bases, and 15 bases lay between the germline ends. This CDR3 contains 14 residues. Germline loops: CDR1 SQVTM, CDR2 ANQGSEA.

This clonotype turned up a few times. V is TRBV10-3 and J is TRBJ2-7; TRBD1 agrees at 7 bases. CDR3 length equals 12 residues. The J segment lost 3 bases and the V segment lost 9 bases, leaving 5 bases of the junction unmatched. CDR1 and CDR2 from the germline V gene are ENHRY and SYGVKD. CDR3 amino acids: CAIAGTDYEQYF. The CDR3 DNA reads as TGTGCCATTGCCGGGACAGACTACGAGCAGTACTTC.

With respect to this clonotype: The junction shows a germline mismatch at one end, possibly a read error. The genes are TRBV4-1 and TRBJ1-1; D is uncertain. The CDR3 covers 16 residues. Germline-derived CDR1 and CDR2 are MGHRA and YSYEKL. The chain's CDR3 is CACSQERIGIDTEAFF. The CDR3 bases are TGCGCCTGCAGCCAAGAGCGAATCGGGATCGACACTGAAGCTTTCTTT.

The chain is built from TRBV2 and TRBJ2-7; D is perhaps TRBD1 (6 bases). The CDR3 has 14 residues. Germline V CDR1 and CDR2: SNHLY, FYNNEI. V lost 7 bases, J lost 2 bases, and 15 bases lay in between. CDR3 coding DNA: TGTGCCAGCAACAGACGAGGGGGAACCTACGAGCAGTACTTC. This encodes CASNRRGGTYEQYF.

The rearrangement uses TRBV20-1 and TRBJ1-2, with D perhaps TRBD1 (6 bases). Germline CDR1 and CDR2: DFQATT and SNEGSKA (reference sequence). The CDR3 has 15 residues. Trimming pared 5 bases from V and 7 bases from J, leaving 23 bases between. CDR3 bases: TGCAGTGCTGCTAAGGGGACAAAAATGTCGAGTGGCTACACCTTC. This codes for CSAAKGTKMSSGYTF.